This TCR beta chain was retrieved from a study of shared T cell receptors in the human thymus. TCRdb keeps only in-frame clones here, not all; method: immunoSEQ multiplex PCR. The sample has about 540,000 clones; around 78% are singletons. In addition, the sample was reused for a study of human thymus T cells. That work adds: Corrective surgery for congenital heart defects was being performed on the healthy Finnish infants who served as donors. Surgeons resected thymus tissue during corrective heart surgery. Unrelated people showed highly overlapping thymic repertoires, related research reported.

Sequencing input: thymocytes. This TCR was sampled from a boy under two years old with a congenital heart defect.

CDR3 region: CASNGSSCEQYF. In nucleotides, the CDR3 is TGTGCCAGCAACGGGAGTTCGTGCGAGCAGTACTTC. The rearrangement links TRBV2 to TRBJ2-7, with D possibly matching TRBD2 (6 bases). The CDR3 consists of 12 residues. The V end lost 7 bases, the J end lost 6 bases, and 13 bases lay between the germline ends. CDR1 is SNHLY and CDR2 is FYNNEI in the germline V gene.